The 5 T cell receptor beta chains listed next were all sequenced from one sample in a study of identical twins. TCRdb processed the 5' RACE reads anew with MiXCR; each CDR3 protein has one entry. The repertoire has about 340,000 distinct CDR3 sequences, 7% to 9.5% of them found once; the top ten carry roughly 9%. The sample comprised naive T cells sorted from blood. Every receptor here comes from a woman between 45 and 65 years old in good health.

This clonotype occurred a few times. The chain has TRBV12-3 or TRBV12-4 and TRBJ1-1; tentatively, D is TRBD1 (6 bases). With 6 bases removed from V and 1 base from J, the gap between germline ends came to 12 bases. CDR3 length equals 14 residues. The CDR3: CASRNRVGNTEAFF. CDR3 coding DNA: TGTGCCAGCAGGAACAGGGTTGGGAACACTGAAGCTTTCTTT.

This clonotype was seen a handful of times. This chain connects TRBV20-1 to TRBJ2-1; 12 nucleotides align to TRBD1. Unmatched junction bases numbered 14, after V lost 6 bases and J lost 8 bases. This CDR3 is 16 amino acids long. Germline CDR1 DFQATT, CDR2 SNEGSKA (reference sequence). Here the CDR3 DNA reads TGCAGTGCCGACATGTTGGGGGACAGGGGGCACCATGAGCAGTTCTTC. The encoded protein is CSADMLGDRGHHEQFF.

In this sample, this clonotype turned up many times. The chain employs TRBV24-1 and TRBJ2-1; D may be TRBD1 (6 bases). The CDR3 is 16 residues long. V lost 2 bases to trimming and J lost 1 base, with 11 bases between them. From germline, CDR1 is KGHDR and CDR2 SFDVKD. CDR3 DNA sequence: TGTGCCACCAGTGATTCTGGCAGGGGTTCCTACAATGAGCAGTTCTTC. This encodes CATSDSGRGSYNEQFF.

CDR3 in amino acids: CASSQSRRAGQQSYEQYF. DNA of the CDR3: TGTGCCAGCAGCCAATCCCGGAGGGCGGGGCAGCAATCCTACGAGCAGTACTTC. This chain connects TRBV7-2 to TRBJ2-7; TRBD2 is a possible D gene (6 bases). Germline V gene lookup returns CDR1 SGHTA and CDR2 FQGNSA. The CDR3 runs to 18 residues. The V and J ends lost 5 bases and 1 base respectively, with 24 bases between them.

This clonotype occurred many times. This sequence joins TRBV21-1 and TRBJ1-5. TRBV21-1 is marked as a pseudogene. CDR3 length: 16 amino acids. In nucleotides, the CDR3 is TGTGCCAGCACCGAAAGATGGACGATTCACAATCAGCCCCAGCATTTT. Its translation: CASTERWTIHNQPQHF.